This paragraph reports one TCR beta chain. Per the study methods: Amplification with reference gene primers provided the estimates of nucleated cell counts. Clones were read by immunoSEQ multiplex PCR, and TCRdb kept only the in-frame ones, dropping some. V and J calls and clone size are as listed in that table; D and trimming were resolved from the DNA. The sample lists approximately 140,000 clones; around 87% were seen once. This CDR3 region has 16 residues. J was trimmed by 5 bases and V by 4 bases; bases with no gene match: 10. In germline, CDR1 is PRHDT, CDR2 FYEKMQ (reference sequence). The sample comes from a study of blood T cell repertoires in COVID-19. In the study overall: Acute-phase and convalescent COVID-19 samples originated in the United States, Italy and Spain. In each case, the material was cDNA or gDNA derived from T cells, B-cell-depleted T cells, or PBMCs.

This clonotype originated in a woman aged 25 to 39 with acute COVID-19. Sequencing was done on a sample of PBMCs or T cells enriched from blood (not recorded which). The chain couples TRBV13 to TRBJ2-1; 8 bases line up with TRBD2. The CDR3 DNA sequence: TGTGCCAGCAGCTCCCCCTTTGCGGGAGGCCACAATGAGCAGTTCTTC. It yields the protein CASSSPFAGGHNEQFF.